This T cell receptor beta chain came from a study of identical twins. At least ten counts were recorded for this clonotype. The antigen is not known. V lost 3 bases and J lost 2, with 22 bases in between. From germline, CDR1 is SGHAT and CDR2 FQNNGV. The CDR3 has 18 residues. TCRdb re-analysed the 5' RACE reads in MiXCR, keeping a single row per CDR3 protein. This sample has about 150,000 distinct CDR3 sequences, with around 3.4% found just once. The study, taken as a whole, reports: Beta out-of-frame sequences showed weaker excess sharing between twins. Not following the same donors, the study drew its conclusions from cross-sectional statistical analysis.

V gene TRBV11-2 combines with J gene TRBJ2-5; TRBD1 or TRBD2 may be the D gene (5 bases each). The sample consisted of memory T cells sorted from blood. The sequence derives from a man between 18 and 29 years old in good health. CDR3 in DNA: TGTGCCAGCAGCTTTGGGGACGGGGTCAGCCGTGGGCAAGAGACCCAGTACTTC. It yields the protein CASSFGDGVSRGQETQYF. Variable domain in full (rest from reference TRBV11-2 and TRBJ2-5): EAGVAQSPRYKIIEKRQSVAFWCNPISGHATLYWYQQILGQGPKLLIQFQNNGVVDDSQLPKDRFSAERLKGVDSTLKIQPAKLEDSAVYLCASSFGDGVSRGQETQYFGPGTRLLVL.